This T cell receptor beta chain is drawn from a study of graft-versus-host responses after intestinal transplantation. Details on this clone: Its target is not known.

The table came from immunoSEQ multiplex PCR; TCRdb's copy has only in-frame clones and leaves some out. The table shows 130,000 to 150,000 clones, with about 93% occurring only once. The CDR3 consists of 17 residues. Trimming took 0 bases from V and 0 from J; bases not matched to a gene: 5. This chain connects TRBV23-1 to TRBJ2-3, with 8 bases identical to TRBD1. TRBV23-1 is reported as an ORF; its role is uncertain. This TCR was sampled from a human donor who received an intestinal transplant. The sequencing here drew on unstimulated CD4+ T cells sorted from spleen or lymph node cells, taken before intestinal transplant. The CDR3 loop is CASSQSRTGSSTDTQYF. The CDR3, as DNA: TGCGCCAGCAGTCAATCCAGGACAGGGTCTAGCACAGATACGCAGTATTTT.